This T cell receptor (beta chain) was identified in a study of cytomegalovirus exposure and HLA in healthy donors. Study conclusions and caveats: Associated with HLA alleles at 0.05 false discovery rate in a later analysis were over 15,000 TCR beta sequences. Across HLA loci, a later analysis found differing TCR association rates, with DRB1 most and HLA-C fewest. A missense DCLRE1C variant was associated with V- and J-gene trimming of TCR beta chains in a later analysis, and an independent cohort replicated the association. The study flagged some 170 TCR beta chains as cytomegalovirus-associated.

PCR involved 60 Vbeta and 13 Jbeta primers. Only in-frame clones appear in the TCRdb table, and some are missing; sequencing was by immunoSEQ multiplex PCR. This sample carries roughly 100,000 clones, about four fifths of them seen once, and the ten largest clones take 3% to 4%. From germline, CDR1 is MNHNY and CDR2 SVGAGI (reference sequence). The ends lost 6 bases at V and 10 bases at J; junction bases unmatched: 7. CDR3 size: 13 residues. Comment on this clone: The antigen is undetermined.

The sequenced material came from PBMCs. The clonotype originates from a woman aged 40 to 50 in good health and CMV-seronegative. V usage is TRBV6-6 and J usage is TRBJ1-4, with 8 nucleotides matching TRBD1. The CDR3 nucleotides read TGTGCCAGCAGGGACAGGGTGGTAGTAAAACTGTTTTTT. It translates to CASRDRVVVKLFF.